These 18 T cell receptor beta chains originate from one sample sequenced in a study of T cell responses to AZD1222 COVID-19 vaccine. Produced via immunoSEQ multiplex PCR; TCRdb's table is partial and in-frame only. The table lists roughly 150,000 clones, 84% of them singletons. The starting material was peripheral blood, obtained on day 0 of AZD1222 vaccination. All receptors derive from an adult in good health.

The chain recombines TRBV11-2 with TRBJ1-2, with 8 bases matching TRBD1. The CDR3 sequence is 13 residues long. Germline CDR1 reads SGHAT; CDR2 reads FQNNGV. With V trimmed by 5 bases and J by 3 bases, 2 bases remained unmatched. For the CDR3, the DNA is TGTGCCAGCAGCCCGGACAGGGACTATGGCTACACCTTC. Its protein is CASSPDRDYGYTF.

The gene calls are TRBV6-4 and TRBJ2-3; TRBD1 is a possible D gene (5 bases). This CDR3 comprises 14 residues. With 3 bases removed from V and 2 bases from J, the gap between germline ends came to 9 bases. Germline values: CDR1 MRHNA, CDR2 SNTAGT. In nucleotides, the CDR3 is TGTGCCAGCAGTGAGGACAAAGTCACAGATACGCAGTATTTT. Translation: CASSEDKVTDTQYF.

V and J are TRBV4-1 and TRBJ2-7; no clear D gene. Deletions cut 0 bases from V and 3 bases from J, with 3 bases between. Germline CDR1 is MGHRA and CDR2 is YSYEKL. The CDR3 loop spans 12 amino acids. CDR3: CASSQEGYEQYF. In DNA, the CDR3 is TGCGCCAGCAGCCAAGAGGGCTACGAGCAGTACTTC.

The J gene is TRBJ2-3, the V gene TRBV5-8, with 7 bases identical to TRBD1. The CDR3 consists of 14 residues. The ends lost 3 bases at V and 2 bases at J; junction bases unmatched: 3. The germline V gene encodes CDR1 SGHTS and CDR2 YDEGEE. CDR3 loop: CASSSGQLTDTQYF. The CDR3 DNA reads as TGTGCCAGCAGCTCGGGACAGCTCACAGATACGCAGTATTTT.

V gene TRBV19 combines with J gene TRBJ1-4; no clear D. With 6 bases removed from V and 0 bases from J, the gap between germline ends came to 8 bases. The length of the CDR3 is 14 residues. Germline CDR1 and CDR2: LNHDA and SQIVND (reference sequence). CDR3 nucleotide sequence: TGTGCCAGTAGGCCGGGAACAACTAATGAAAAACTGTTTTTT. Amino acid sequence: CASRPGTTNEKLFF.

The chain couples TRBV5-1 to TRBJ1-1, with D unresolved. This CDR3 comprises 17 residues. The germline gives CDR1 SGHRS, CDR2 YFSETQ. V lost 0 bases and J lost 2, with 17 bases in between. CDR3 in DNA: TGCGCCAGCAGCTTGGGATATCAAGCCCAGACCAACACTGAAGCTTTCTTT. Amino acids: CASSLGYQAQTNTEAFF.

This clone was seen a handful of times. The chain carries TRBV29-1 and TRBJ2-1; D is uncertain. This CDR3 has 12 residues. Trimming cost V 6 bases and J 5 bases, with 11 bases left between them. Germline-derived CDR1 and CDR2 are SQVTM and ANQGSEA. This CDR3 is CSVKPGNNEQFF. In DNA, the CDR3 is TGCAGCGTGAAGCCAGGCAACAATGAGCAGTTCTTC.

CDR3: CASSLVGVNEQFF. For the CDR3, the DNA is TGTGCCAGCAGCTTAGTCGGCGTGAATGAGCAGTTCTTC. The gene calls are TRBV13 and TRBJ2-1; D is unresolved. In germline, CDR1 is PRHDT, CDR2 FYEKMQ (reference sequence). Trimming left V 1 base short and J 7 bases short, with 8 bases between. The CDR3 totals 13 residues.

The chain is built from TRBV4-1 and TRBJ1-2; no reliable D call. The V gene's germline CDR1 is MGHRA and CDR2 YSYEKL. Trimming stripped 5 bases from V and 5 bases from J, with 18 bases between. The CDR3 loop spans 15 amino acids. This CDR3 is CASSYSPGQLYGYTF. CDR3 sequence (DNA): TGCGCCAGCAGCTACTCTCCAGGTCAACTGTATGGCTACACCTTC.

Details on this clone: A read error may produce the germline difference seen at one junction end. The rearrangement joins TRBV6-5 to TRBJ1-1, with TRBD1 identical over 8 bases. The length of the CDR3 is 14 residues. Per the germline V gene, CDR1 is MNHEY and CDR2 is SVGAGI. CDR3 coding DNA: TGTGCCAGCAGCCCCAGGGACAGGACTCTTATAATGCTCTTT. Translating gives CASSPRDRTLIMLF.

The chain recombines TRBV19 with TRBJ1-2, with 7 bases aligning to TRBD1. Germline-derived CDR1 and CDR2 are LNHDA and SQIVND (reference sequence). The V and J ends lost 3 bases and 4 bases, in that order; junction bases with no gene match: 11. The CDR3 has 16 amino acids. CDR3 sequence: CASSITTGMLGYGYTF. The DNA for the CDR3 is TGTGCCAGTAGTATTACGACAGGGATGTTGGGCTATGGCTACACCTTC.

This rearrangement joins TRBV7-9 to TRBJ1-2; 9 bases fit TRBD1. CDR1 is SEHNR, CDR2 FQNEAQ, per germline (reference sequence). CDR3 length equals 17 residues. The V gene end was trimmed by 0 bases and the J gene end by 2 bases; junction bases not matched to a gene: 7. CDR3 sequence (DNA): TGTGCCAGCAGCTTAGCTCCCGGGACAGGGTCGAACTATGGCTACACCTTC. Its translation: CASSLAPGTGSNYGYTF.

CDR3 in DNA: TGTGCCAGCAGCTCGATGGGGAGGGGTTTCAATGAGCAGTTCTTC. It codes for CASSSMGRGFNEQFF. The V call is TRBV5-4, the J call TRBJ2-1; 7 bases are shared with TRBD2. CDR1 SGHNT and CDR2 YYREEE come from the germline V gene (reference sequence). Trimming cost V 3 bases and J 6 bases; bases outside gene matches: 9. The CDR3 loop spans 15 amino acids.

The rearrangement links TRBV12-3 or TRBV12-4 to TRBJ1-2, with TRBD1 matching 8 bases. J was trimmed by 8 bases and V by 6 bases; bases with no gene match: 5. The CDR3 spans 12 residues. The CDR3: CASSQDREGYTF. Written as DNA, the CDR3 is TGTGCCAGCAGCCAGGACAGGGAGGGCTACACCTTC.

The CDR3 region has the DNA TGTGCCAGCAGTTTCGCCAGTAAGGCTGAAGCTTTCTTT. It translates to CASSFASKAEAFF. This rearrangement joins TRBV27 to TRBJ1-1; D gene uncertain. Germline values: CDR1 MNHEY, CDR2 SMNVEV (reference sequence). Trimming shortened V by 3 bases and J by 6 bases, and 11 bases separated the two germline ends. This CDR3 spans 13 amino acids.

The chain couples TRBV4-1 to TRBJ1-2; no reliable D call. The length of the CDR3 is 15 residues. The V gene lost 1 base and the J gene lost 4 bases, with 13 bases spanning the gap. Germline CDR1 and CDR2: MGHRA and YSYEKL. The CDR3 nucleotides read TGCGCCAGCAGCCAAGGCCCGTTCTATGGCTATGGCTACACCTTC. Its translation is CASSQGPFYGYGYTF.

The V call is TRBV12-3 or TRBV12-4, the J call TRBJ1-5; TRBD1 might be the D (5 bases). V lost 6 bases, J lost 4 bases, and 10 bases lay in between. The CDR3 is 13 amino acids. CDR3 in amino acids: CASSWTLNQPQHF. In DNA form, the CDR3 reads TGTGCCAGCAGCTGGACACTTAATCAGCCCCAGCATTTT.

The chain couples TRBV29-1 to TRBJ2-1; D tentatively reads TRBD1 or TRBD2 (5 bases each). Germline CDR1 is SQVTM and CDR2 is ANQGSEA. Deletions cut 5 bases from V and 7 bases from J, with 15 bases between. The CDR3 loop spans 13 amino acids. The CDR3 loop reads CSVPGLWGNEQFF. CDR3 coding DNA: TGCAGCGTTCCAGGACTTTGGGGGAATGAGCAGTTCTTC.